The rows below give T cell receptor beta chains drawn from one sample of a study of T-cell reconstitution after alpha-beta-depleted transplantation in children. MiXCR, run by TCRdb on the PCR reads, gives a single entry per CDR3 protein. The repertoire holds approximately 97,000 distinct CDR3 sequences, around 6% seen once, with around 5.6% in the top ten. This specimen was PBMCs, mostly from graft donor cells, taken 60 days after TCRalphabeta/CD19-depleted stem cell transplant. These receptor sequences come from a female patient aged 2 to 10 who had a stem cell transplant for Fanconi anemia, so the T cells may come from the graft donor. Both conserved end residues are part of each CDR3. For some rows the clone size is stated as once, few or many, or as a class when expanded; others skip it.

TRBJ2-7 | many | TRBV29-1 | CSVAGTGGLSTGEQYF
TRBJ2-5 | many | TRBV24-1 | CATFAARGGETQYF
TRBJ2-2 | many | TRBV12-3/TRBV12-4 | CASSFVDGELFF
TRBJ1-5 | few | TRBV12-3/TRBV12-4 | CASSLRDSNQPQHF
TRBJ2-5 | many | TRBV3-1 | CASSQAGTGGGMGETQYF
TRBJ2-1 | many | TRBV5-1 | CASSLPGTGEYNEQFF
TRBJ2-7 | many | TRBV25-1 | CASRGVYEQYF
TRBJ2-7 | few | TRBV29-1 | CSVEDAQSYEQYF
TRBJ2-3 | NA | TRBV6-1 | CASSEALLGANF
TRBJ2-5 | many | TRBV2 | CASSRGTSGRETQYF
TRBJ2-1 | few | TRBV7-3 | CASSLSGGTGEQFF
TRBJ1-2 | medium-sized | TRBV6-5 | CASRHRDGYTF
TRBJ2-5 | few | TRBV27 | CASSFRGTWETQYF
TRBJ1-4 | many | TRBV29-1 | CSAQGPTNEKLFF
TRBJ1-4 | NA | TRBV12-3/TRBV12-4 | CASSLVGLGLFSINEKLFF
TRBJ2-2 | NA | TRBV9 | CASSVRLAGVKELFF
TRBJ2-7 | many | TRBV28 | CASRETGPSYEQYF
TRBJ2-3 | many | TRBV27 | CASSLLLDFTSTDTQYF
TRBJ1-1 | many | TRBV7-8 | CASSLNLGETEAFF
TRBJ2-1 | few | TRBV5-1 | CASSLTGGSSYNEQFF
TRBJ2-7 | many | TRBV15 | CATSRDPGGSYEQYF
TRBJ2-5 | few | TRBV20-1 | CSAKPRRLLVMSQYF
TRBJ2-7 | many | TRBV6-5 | CASSYSVAGGLGYEQYF